This TCR beta chain was found in a study of T cell responses to AZD1222 COVID-19 vaccine. Broader study findings: Repertoire sampling was restricted to post-peak T cell response timepoints.

Only in-frame clones appear in the TCRdb table, and some are missing; sequencing was by immunoSEQ multiplex PCR. The top ten clones hold around 15% of a sample with fewer than 120,000 clones, approximately 90% of them seen once. In the case of this clone: Its antigen is still unknown.

The material sequenced was peripheral blood, taken 28 days after the second AZD1222 dose. The clonotype originates from an adult who received the AZD1222 COVID-19 vaccine.

Written as DNA, the CDR3 is TGTGCCAGCAGCCAAGATTCGGGACTGAACACAGATACGCAGTATTTT. Amino acids: CASSQDSGLNTDTQYF. V usage is TRBV4-2 and J usage is TRBJ2-3, with D perhaps TRBD2 (6 bases). Trimming left V 0 bases short and J 2 bases short, with 12 bases between. The CDR3 runs to 16 residues. Per the germline V gene, CDR1 is LGHNA and CDR2 is YNFKEQ.